This TCR beta chain was recovered during a study of OX40 agonist ivuxolimab in advanced cancers. The wider study: Partial responses were seen in three patients, one with hepatocellular carcinoma and two with cutaneous melanoma. Study-wide results and caveats: In CD8+ T cells, expanded clones were on average more numerous than in CD4+. Not determined was the antigen specificity of the expanded peripheral T cells.

In the case of this clone: Its antigen is unknown.

CDR1 LNHDA and CDR2 SQIVND come from the germline V gene (reference sequence). There are 15 residues in the CDR3. Losses at the gene ends were 4 bases for V and 7 bases for J; bases not matched to a gene: 8. Some clones are missing from TCRdb's copy, which holds only in-frame ones; the method was immunoSEQ multiplex PCR. The sample yields fewer than 65,000 clones, just under 90% seen once. Source: CD4+ or CD8+ T cells sorted from blood, taken in a trial of the OX40 agonist ivuxolimab. This sequence originates from an adult with an advanced solid tumor such as melanoma, head and neck, liver or kidney cancer. This chain links TRBV19 with TRBJ1-5, with 9 positions matching TRBD1. CDR3 sequence: CASSRGTGTGQPQHF. In DNA, the CDR3 is TGTGCCAGTAGTAGGGGGACAGGGACTGGGCAGCCCCAGCATTTT.